This is a list of T cell receptor beta chains from one sample in a study of blood T cell repertoires in COVID-19. Profiled with immunoSEQ multiplex PCR; TCRdb holds only in-frame clones, not every one. In the table there are about 180,000 clones, 87% of which are singletons. Material: peripheral blood. Receptors originate from a man aged 40-50 years with active or convalescent COVID-19. The CDR3 runs from the conserved cysteine through the conserved F or W. The D gene is left open where the match is weak. The size field is filled for only some rows; it gives once, few, many or a size class.

D,length,J,V,size,DNA,CDR3
TRBD1,13,TRBJ1-1,TRBV14,NA,TGTGCCAGCAGCCCTCGGACAGGGGGCGCAGCTTTCTTT,CASSPRTGGAAFF
NA,16,TRBJ1-3,TRBV5-1,NA,TGCGCCAGCAGCTTGTATGGCGGCAACTCTGGAAACACCATATATTTT,CASSLYGGNSGNTIYF
NA,15,TRBJ1-1,TRBV6-5,once,TGTGCCAGCAGTTACCTCGGACAGCTGAACACTGAAGCTTTCTTT,CASSYLGQLNTEAFF
NA,14,TRBJ2-7,TRBV3-1/TRBV3-2,NA,TGTGCCAGCAGAGGTGGGGCGAAGGATTACGAGCAGTACTTC,CASRGGAKDYEQYF
TRBD2,15,TRBJ2-1,TRBV7-9,NA,TGTGCCAGCAGCTTAGAGGCGGGGGTTGGAAATGAGCAGTTCTTC,CASSLEAGVGNEQFF
TRBD1,15,TRBJ1-4,TRBV6-6,NA,TGTGCCAGCAGTGGACAGGGGGCGCAGGGTGAAAAACTGTTTTTT,CASSGQGAQGEKLFF
TRBD1,15,TRBJ2-7,TRBV5-8,NA,TGTGCCAGCAGCTTAACCGGGACAGGGACCTACGAGCAGTACTTC,CASSLTGTGTYEQYF
NA,14,TRBJ1-5,TRBV28,NA,TGTGCCAGCAGAAATCGGCCGGGGTATCAGCCCCAGCATTTT,CASRNRPGYQPQHF
TRBD1,16,TRBJ2-5,TRBV5-8,NA,TGTGCCAGCAGCTTCTCGGCAGGGGGCGGATTGGGGACCCAGTACTTC,CASSFSAGGGLGTQYF
NA,13,TRBJ1-5,TRBV19,NA,TGTGCCAGTAGAAGTAGGGGTAGTGGGCCCCAGCATTTT,CASRSRGSGPQHF
NA,13,TRBJ2-7,TRBV6-5,once,TGTGCCAGCAAAAGACAGTTTTCCTACGAGCAGTACTTC,CASKRQFSYEQYF
NA,16,TRBJ1-4,TRBV5-3,NA,TGTGCCAGAAGCCCTTCCACAGAGTTCTGCAATGAAAAACTGTTTTTT,CARSPSTEFCNEKLFF
NA,15,TRBJ2-5,TRBV2,NA,TGTGCCAGCAGTGACCGGGATCTGGGCGGAGAGACCCAGTACTTC,CASSDRDLGGETQYF
NA,16,TRBJ1-4,TRBV6-2/TRBV6-3,few,TGTGCCAGCAGTTACTCGTCCGAGGGTGCTAATGAAAAACTGTTTTTT,CASSYSSEGANEKLFF
TRBD1,15,TRBJ2-7,TRBV5-1,NA,TGCGCCAGCAGCGTCCGGACAGGGGGGGCCTACGAGCAGTACTTC,CASSVRTGGAYEQYF
TRBD1,17,TRBJ1-1,TRBV18,NA,TGTGCCAGCTCACCATGGGACAGGGGCGCCCCGGGCACTGAAGCTTTCTTT,CASSPWDRGAPGTEAFF
TRBD1,17,TRBJ1-1,TRBV5-1,NA,TGCGCCAGCAGCTTGGGAGAAAACAGGGGCGCGAACACTGAAGCTTTCTTT,CASSLGENRGANTEAFF
TRBD2,15,TRBJ2-1,TRBV9,once,TGTGCCAGCAGCGGCGGACTAGCGGGGTCCAATGAGCAGTTCTTC,CASSGGLAGSNEQFF
NA,13,TRBJ2-5,TRBV13,once,TGTGCCAGCAGCTTCCAGGGCGAGGAGACCCAGTACTTC,CASSFQGEETQYF
TRBD2,14,TRBJ2-2,TRBV4-1,NA,TGCGCCAGCAGCCAGGGAGGGGTGCCCGGGGAGCTGTTTTTT,CASSQGGVPGELFF
TRBD1,12,TRBJ1-1,TRBV20-1,NA,TGCAGTGCTAGTCCCGGGACAGGGCGAGCTTTCTTT,CSASPGTGRAFF
TRBD1,16,TRBJ1-1,TRBV7-9,NA,TGTGCCAGCAGCTCCTTGGACAGGGAAGACAACACTGAAGCTTTCTTT,CASSSLDREDNTEAFF
NA,13,TRBJ1-5,TRBV6-5,NA,TGTGCCGCCGGCAGAGGGAAGGACCAGCCCCAGCATTTT,CAAGRGKDQPQHF
NA,13,TRBJ2-1,TRBV19,NA,TGTGCCAGTAGTAAGACAGCTACGAATGAGCAGTTCTTC,CASSKTATNEQFF
TRBD2,16,TRBJ2-3,TRBV28,NA,TGTGCCAGCAGTTTAACTAGCGGGGGCGCGGGCGATACGCAGTATTTT,CASSLTSGGAGDTQYF
TRBD1,13,TRBJ1-1,TRBV18,NA,TGTGCCAGCTCACCAGACCGGACAGGTGAAGCTTTCTTT,CASSPDRTGEAFF
NA,14,TRBJ1-2,TRBV10-3,NA,TGTGCCATCAGCACCGGGACAACTAACTATGGCTACACCTTC,CAISTGTTNYGYTF
NA,17,TRBJ1-1,TRBV10-3,NA,TGTGCCATCAGTGAGTCCTTATATCCGGGGGGGGGCACTGAAGCTTTCTTT,CAISESLYPGGGTEAFF
TRBD1,14,TRBJ2-1,TRBV2,NA,TGTGCCAGCAGTGTTCAGGGGGCCTACAATGAGCAGTTCTTC,CASSVQGAYNEQFF
NA,15,TRBJ1-6,TRBV2,NA,TGTGCCAGCACGGACTCGACATTAGGTAATTCACCCCTCCACTTT,CASTDSTLGNSPLHF
TRBD1,14,TRBJ1-4,TRBV4-1,NA,TGCGCCAGCAGCCAGGCCGGGACAGGAGAAAAACTGTTTTTT,CASSQAGTGEKLFF
TRBD1,15,TRBJ2-5,TRBV18,NA,TGTGCCAGCTCTCGAGGGAAGGGGGCTGGAGAGACCCAGTACTTC,CASSRGKGAGETQYF
NA,17,TRBJ1-6,TRBV3-1/TRBV3-2,once,TGTGCCAGCAGCCACACGGGGAGGGCAGGGTTTAATTCACCCCTCCACTTT,CASSHTGRAGFNSPLHF
NA,13,TRBJ1-2,TRBV6-5,NA,TGTGCCAGCAGTTACTCGAGCAACTATGGCTACACCTTC,CASSYSSNYGYTF
NA,13,TRBJ1-1,TRBV7-9,once,TGTGCCAGCAGCCCATGGGAGGACACTGAAGCTTTCTTT,CASSPWEDTEAFF
TRBD2,15,TRBJ2-3,TRBV27,NA,TGTGCCAGCAGTACGGGGGGGCCTGGCACAGATACGCAGTATTTT,CASSTGGPGTDTQYF
NA,15,TRBJ2-3,TRBV19,once,TGTGCCAGTAGTGCGCAGGATGTTGGCGCAGATACGCAGTATTTT,CASSAQDVGADTQYF
NA,14,TRBJ2-2,TRBV28,NA,TGTGCCAGCTTGCGCCACCGGAACACCGGGGAGCTGTTTTTT,CASLRHRNTGELFF
NA,13,TRBJ1-3,TRBV30,NA,TGTGCCTCAGGGTTTAGCTCTGGAAACACCATATATTTT,CASGFSSGNTIYF
NA,15,TRBJ2-3,TRBV4-1,NA,TGCGCCAGCAGCCAATTCGGGGTTGTCAAAGATACGCAGTATTTT,CASSQFGVVKDTQYF
TRBD1,15,TRBJ2-7,TRBV28,NA,TGTGCCAGCAGTCCCACGGGACAGGGTCTCTACGAGCAGTACTTC,CASSPTGQGLYEQYF
NA,12,TRBJ2-7,TRBV5-1,NA,TGCGCCAGCAGTTGGGAGTCCTACGAGCAGTACTTC,CASSWESYEQYF
TRBD2,15,TRBJ2-3,TRBV2,few,TGTGCCAGCAGTGGGGGAGCGGGGGCGGGAGATACGCAGTATTTT,CASSGGAGAGDTQYF
TRBD1,17,TRBJ1-3,TRBV3-1/TRBV3-2,NA,TGTGCCAGCAGCCAAGATCGGGACAGGGTCCAAGGAAACACCATATATTTT,CASSQDRDRVQGNTIYF
TRBD1,18,TRBJ2-4,TRBV5-8,NA,TGTGCCAGCAGCTTAACCCCTTTAGGACAGGGTGCAAGTCACCTAGGGAACTTC,CASSLTPLGQGASHLGNF
NA,16,TRBJ1-1,TRBV5-6,NA,TGTGCCAGCAGCCGGTGGGGGGGCCCCGGAAGGACTGAAGCTTTCTTT,CASSRWGGPGRTEAFF
TRBD1,15,TRBJ1-1,TRBV9,NA,TGTGCCAGCAGCGTAGTATTGGGACAGGACACTGAAGCTTTCTTT,CASSVVLGQDTEAFF
NA,13,TRBJ1-1,TRBV30,NA,TGTGCCTGGAGTGTAGGAGGAGGTACTGAAGCTTTCTTT,CAWSVGGGTEAFF
TRBD1,17,TRBJ2-7,TRBV4-2,NA,TGTGCCAGCAGCCTTAGGACAGGGTCGGGGTCTTTGGACGAGCAGTACTTC,CASSLRTGSGSLDEQYF
NA,15,TRBJ1-2,TRBV5-4,NA,TGTGCCAGCAGCACGTTCCAGGTCTCTATGTCGGGCTACACCTTC,CASSTFQVSMSGYTF
TRBD1,15,TRBJ1-2,TRBV2,NA,TGTGCCAGCAGAGGATCCGGGACAGATAACTATGGCTACACCTTC,CASRGSGTDNYGYTF
NA,16,TRBJ2-1,TRBV27,NA,TGTGCCAGCAGGGGCGGGTGGGGAAGCTCCTACAATGAGCAGTTCTTC,CASRGGWGSSYNEQFF
NA,14,TRBJ1-4,TRBV6-5,NA,TGTGCCAGCAGCCAGACCGTGACGGAGGAAAAACTGTTTTTT,CASSQTVTEEKLFF
NA,15,TRBJ2-2,TRBV9,NA,TGTGCCAGCAGGACTAACCCACAGGGTAGTGGGGAGCTGTTTTTT,CASRTNPQGSGELFF